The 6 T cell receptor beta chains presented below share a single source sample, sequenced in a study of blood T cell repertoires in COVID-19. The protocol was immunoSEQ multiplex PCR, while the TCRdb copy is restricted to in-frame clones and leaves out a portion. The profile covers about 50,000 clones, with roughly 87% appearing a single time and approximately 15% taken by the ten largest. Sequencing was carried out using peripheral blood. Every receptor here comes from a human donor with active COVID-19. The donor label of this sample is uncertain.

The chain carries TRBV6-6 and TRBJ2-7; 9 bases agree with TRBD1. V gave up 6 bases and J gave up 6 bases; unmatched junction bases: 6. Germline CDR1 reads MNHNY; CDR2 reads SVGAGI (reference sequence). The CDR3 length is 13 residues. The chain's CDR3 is CASSPGQGSEQYF. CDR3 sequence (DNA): TGTGCCAGCAGCCCGGGACAGGGTAGCGAGCAGTACTTC.

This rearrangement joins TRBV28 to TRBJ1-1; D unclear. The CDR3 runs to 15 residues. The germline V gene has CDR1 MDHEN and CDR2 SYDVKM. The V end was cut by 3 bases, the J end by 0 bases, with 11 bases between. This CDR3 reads CASSFFGEMNTEAFF. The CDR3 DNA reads TGTGCCAGCAGTTTTTTCGGGGAAATGAACACTGAAGCTTTCTTT.

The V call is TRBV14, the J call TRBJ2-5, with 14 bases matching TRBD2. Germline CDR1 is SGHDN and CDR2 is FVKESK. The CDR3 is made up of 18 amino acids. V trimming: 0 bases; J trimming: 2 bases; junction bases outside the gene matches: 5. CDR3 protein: CASSQDPRLAGGQETQYF. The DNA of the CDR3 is TGTGCCAGCAGCCAAGATCCGCGACTAGCGGGGGGGCAAGAGACCCAGTACTTC.

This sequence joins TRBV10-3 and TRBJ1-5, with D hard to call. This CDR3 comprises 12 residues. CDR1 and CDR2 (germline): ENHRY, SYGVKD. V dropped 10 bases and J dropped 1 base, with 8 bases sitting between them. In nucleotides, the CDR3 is TGTGCCACCCGGGGAAGCAATCAGCCCCAGCATTTT. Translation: CATRGSNQPQHF.

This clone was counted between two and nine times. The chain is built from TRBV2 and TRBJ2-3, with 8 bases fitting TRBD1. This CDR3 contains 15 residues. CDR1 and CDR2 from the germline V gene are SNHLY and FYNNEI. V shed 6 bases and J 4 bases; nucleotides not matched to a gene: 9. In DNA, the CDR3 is TGTGCCAGCAGGGAGCCAGGGGGCAGCTCAGATACGCAGTATTTT. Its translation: CASREPGGSSDTQYF. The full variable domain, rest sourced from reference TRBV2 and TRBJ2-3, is EPEVTQTPSHQVTQMGQEVILRCVPISNHLYFYWYRQILGQKVEFLVSFYNNEISEKSEIFDDQFSVERPDGSNFTLKIRSTKLEDSAMYFCASREPGGSSDTQYFGPGTRLTVL.

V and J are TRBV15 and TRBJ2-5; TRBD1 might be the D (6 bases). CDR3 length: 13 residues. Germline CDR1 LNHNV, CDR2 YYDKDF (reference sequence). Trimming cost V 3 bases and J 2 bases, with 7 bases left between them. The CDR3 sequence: CATSRDRQETQYF. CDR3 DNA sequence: TGTGCCACCAGCAGGGACAGACAAGAGACCCAGTACTTC.